Listed below are T cell receptor beta chains from one sample, sequenced in a study of T cell repertoires in cytomegalovirus infection. Using its own MiXCR run on the reads, TCRdb lists one record per CDR3 protein. The data contain approximately 910,000 distinct CDR3 sequences, around 32% of them seen just once; the ten biggest clones take up over 12%. Antigens of these TCRs are unknown. The sequences come from cultured CD8+ T cells from PBMCs, collected from culture after CMV antigen stimulation. These receptors were collected from a human donor in good health (CMV status not recorded). Some clones in this sample may be carry-over from other donors' samples. Both conserved end residues are part of each CDR3. The D gene is left open where the match is weak. A clone size is listed for some rows: how often the clone was seen (once, few, many), or a class if it is expanded.

>12|TRBJ2-2|TRBV3-1|.|.
CASSSLSSELFF
TGTGCCAGCAGCTCACTAAGCAGCGAGCTGTTTTTT
>15|TRBJ1-4|TRBV2|few|.
CASSGPTALNEKLFF
TGTGCCAGCAGTGGTCCGACAGCTCTTAATGAAAAACTGTTTTTT
>13|TRBJ2-5|TRBV5-8|.|.
CASSWDTEETQYF
TGTGCCAGCAGCTGGGACACGGAGGAGACCCAGTACTTC
>12|TRBJ2-3|TRBV12-3/TRBV12-4|few|.
CASTPITDTQYF
TGTGCCAGCACCCCCATAACAGATACGCAGTATTTT
>13|TRBJ1-5|TRBV27|few|.
CASSFAENQPQHF
TGTGCCAGCAGTTTCGCAGAAAATCAGCCCCAGCATTTT
>17|TRBJ2-3|TRBV7-6|few|TRBD2
CASSLGQITTSPDTQYF
TGTGCCAGCAGCTTAGGCCAAATTACGACTAGCCCAGATACGCAGTATTTT
>13|TRBJ1-4|TRBV27|many|TRBD1
CASKPTGGEKLFF
TGTGCCAGCAAACCCACAGGGGGAGAAAAACTGTTTTTT
>19|TRBJ2-1|TRBV3-1|.|TRBD2
CASSQILGTSGGAEDEQFF
TGTGCCAGCAGCCAAATTCTAGGGACTAGCGGGGGGGCCGAAGATGAGCAGTTCTTC
>13|TRBJ2-7|TRBV3-1|few|.
CASSHRGAYEQYF
TGTGCCAGCAGCCACAGGGGTGCGTACGAGCAGTACTTC
>16|TRBJ1-1|TRBV7-8|.|.
CASSLRGTAMNTEAFF
TGTGCCAGCAGCCTGAGAGGGACGGCCATGAACACTGAAGCTTTCTTT
>16|TRBJ2-5|TRBV11-1|.|.
CASAAYGSRLRETQYF
TGTGCCAGCGCAGCTTATGGCTCCAGACTACGGGAGACCCAGTACTTC
>19|TRBJ2-3|TRBV7-6|.|.
CASSLGGGGLISSTDTQYF
TGTGCCAGCAGCTTAGGAGGTGGTGGACTTATTTCTAGCACAGATACGCAGTATTTT
>16|TRBJ2-3|TRBV10-3|.|.
CAIRDLLEGETDTQYF
TGTGCCATCAGGGACCTCCTAGAAGGGGAGACAGATACGCAGTATTTT
>15|TRBJ1-5|TRBV4-1|.|.
CASSQDAPSNQPQHF
TGCGCCAGCAGCCAAGATGCCCCTAGCAATCAGCCCCAGCATTTT
>14|TRBJ1-6|TRBV27|.|.
CASRPGTGSSPLHF
TGTGCCAGCAGACCCGGGACCGGGAGTTCACCCCTCCACTTT
>19|TRBJ1-1|TRBV10-3|.|.
CAISDFESGDEGPNTEAFF
TGTGCCATCAGTGACTTTGAGTCAGGGGATGAAGGTCCGAACACTGAAGCTTTCTTT
>18|TRBJ2-1|TRBV18|many|TRBD2
CASSPIERGEFTYNEQFF
TGTGCCAGCTCACCAATAGAGCGGGGGGAGTTTACCTACAATGAGCAGTTCTTC
>13|TRBJ2-1|TRBV5-5|few|.
CASRGQGRDEQFF
TGTGCCAGCAGGGGACAAGGGAGGGATGAGCAGTTCTTC
>14|TRBJ2-1|TRBV5-5|.|.
CASSNVLGVDEQFF
TGTGCCAGCAGCAACGTGCTGGGGGTAGATGAGCAGTTCTTC
>11|TRBJ1-1|TRBV7-9|.|.
CASSRTEEAFF
TGTGCCAGCAGCAGGACAGAGGAAGCTTTCTTT
>12|TRBJ1-4|TRBV4-1|few|.
CASSRSDEKLFF
TGCGCCAGCAGCCGGTCGGATGAAAAACTGTTTTTT
>15|TRBJ1-2|TRBV6-1|many|TRBD1
CASSLPGTVNYGYTF
TGTGCCAGCAGTCTCCCAGGGACAGTCAACTATGGCTACACCTTC
>14|TRBJ1-6|TRBV12-3/TRBV12-4|many|.
CASSFGGVGSPLHF
TGTGCCAGCAGTTTCGGCGGGGTTGGATCACCCCTCCACTTT
>16|TRBJ2-3|TRBV7-6|many|.
CASSPRHGGRTDTQYF
TGTGCCAGCAGCCCTCGTCACGGGGGGCGAACAGATACGCAGTATTTT
>13|TRBJ1-1|TRBV6-1|many|TRBD1
CASRQGSGQEAFF
TGTGCCAGCCGACAGGGTTCTGGTCAGGAAGCTTTCTTT
>16|TRBJ2-3|TRBV15|.|TRBD2
CATSRGTSGGVDTQYF
TGTGCCACCAGCAGAGGAACTAGCGGGGGCGTAGATACGCAGTATTTT